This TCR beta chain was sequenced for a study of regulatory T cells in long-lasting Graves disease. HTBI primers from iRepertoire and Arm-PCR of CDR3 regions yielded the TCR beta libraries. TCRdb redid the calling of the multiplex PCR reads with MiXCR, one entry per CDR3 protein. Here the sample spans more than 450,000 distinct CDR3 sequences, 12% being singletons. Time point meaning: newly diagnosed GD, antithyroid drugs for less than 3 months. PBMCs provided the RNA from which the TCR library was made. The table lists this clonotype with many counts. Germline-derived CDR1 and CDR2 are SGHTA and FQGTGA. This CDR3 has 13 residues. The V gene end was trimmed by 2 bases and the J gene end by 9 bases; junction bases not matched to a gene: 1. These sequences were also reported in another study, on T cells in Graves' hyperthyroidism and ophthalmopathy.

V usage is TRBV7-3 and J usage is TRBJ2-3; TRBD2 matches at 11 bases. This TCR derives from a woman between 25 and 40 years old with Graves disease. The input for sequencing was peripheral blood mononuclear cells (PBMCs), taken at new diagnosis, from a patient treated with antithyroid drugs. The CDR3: CASSLASGRTQYF. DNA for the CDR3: TGTGCCAGCAGCTTAGCTAGCGGGAGGACGCAGTATTTT.